These T cell receptor beta chains were read from a single sample in a study of shared clonotypes between healthy human individuals. Generated by immunoSEQ multiplex PCR, the TCRdb table keeps only in-frame clones and is missing some. This repertoire shows some 500,000 clones, around 95% found once; its top ten account for 0.055% to 0.075%. The sequenced sample consisted of naive CD4+ T cells sorted from blood. The receptors stem from a woman in her twenties or thirties in good health. Both conserved end residues are part of each CDR3. The D gene is left open where the match is weak. Size values are once, few and many counts, or a class for expanded clones, and some rows have none.

-	TRBV30	TRBD1	TRBJ2-1	TGTGCCTGGAGTGTCGGGGGGACAGGGCCAAACAATGAGCAGTTCTTC	CAWSVGGTGPNNEQFF
once	TRBV29-1	TRBD1	TRBJ1-2	TGCAGCGTTGCTCTGAGGGGGCGCAACTATGGCTACACCTTC	CSVALRGRNYGYTF
once	TRBV28	TRBD2	TRBJ2-2	TGTGCCAGCAGTTTTTGGGGACTAGCGGGTCCCAACACCGGGGAGCTGTTTTTT	CASSFWGLAGPNTGELFF
-	TRBV19	-	TRBJ2-7	TGTGCCAGTAGTCCACAGGGTATCTTACTCTACGAGCAGTACTTC	CASSPQGILLYEQYF
-	TRBV6-5	-	TRBJ2-7	TGTGCCAGCAGACCGGGACAACACTACGAGCAGTACTTC	CASRPGQHYEQYF
-	TRBV10-3	TRBD2	TRBJ2-7	TGTGCCATCAGTGTCCAACTAGCGGAGACCTACGAGCAGTACTTC	CAISVQLAETYEQYF
once	TRBV28	-	TRBJ1-2	TGTGCCAGCAGCCCCGGTGTACGGGTAGACTATGGCTACACCTTC	CASSPGVRVDYGYTF
-	TRBV5-1	-	TRBJ1-1	TGCGCCAGCAGCTTGATGGGGCGCACTGAAGCTTTCTTT	CASSLMGRTEAFF
-	TRBV5-4	-	TRBJ1-1	TGTGCCAGCAGCTTCACGGGTGGCACTGAAGCTTTCTTT	CASSFTGGTEAFF
-	TRBV18	-	TRBJ1-2	TGTGCCAGCTCACCAAGGGAGACAGCAACTAACTATGGCTACACCTTC	CASSPRETATNYGYTF
-	TRBV2	-	TRBJ1-1	TGTGCCAGCAGATCTGACAGCTCGAACACTGAAGCTTTCTTT	CASRSDSSNTEAFF
few	TRBV7-9	-	TRBJ1-5	TGTGCCAGCAGCTTGTCCATCAATCAGCCCCAGCATTTT	CASSLSINQPQHF
-	TRBV28	-	TRBJ2-7	TGTGCCAGCAGTCCCCCCCCGGGCGTACGTGAGCAGTACTTC	CASSPPPGVREQYF
-	TRBV20-1	-	TRBJ2-1	TGCAGTGCTAGACCAGCGGGTGAGCAGTTCTTC	CSARPAGEQFF
-	TRBV7-2	-	TRBJ2-5	TGTGCCAGCAGCCTGCTTAGAGAGGAGCAGTACTTC	CASSLLREEQYF
-	TRBV21-1	-	TRBJ2-2	TGTGCCAGCAGCAAAGGGTGGGAGGGGCGAGGAGGGGAGCTGTTTTTT	CASSKGWEGRGGELFF
-	TRBV14	-	TRBJ1-1	TGTGCCAGCAGCCAAGGCCTATCGGTGAACACTGAAGCTTTCTTT	CASSQGLSVNTEAFF
-	TRBV7-2	-	TRBJ2-3	TGTGCCAGCAGCTTAACCCCCTCAGATACGCAGTATTTT	CASSLTPSDTQYF
-	TRBV28	TRBD1	TRBJ2-7	TGTGCCAGCATTTCAACCCCCAACCAGGGGGTACAGCAGTACTTC	CASISTPNQGVQQYF
-	TRBV11-2	-	TRBJ2-7	TGTGCCAGCAGCTTAGGACGAGGGACCTACGAGCAGTACTTC	CASSLGRGTYEQYF
-	TRBV6-5	TRBD1	TRBJ2-7	TGTGCCAGCAGCTCCGGACAGGGAGCGGGCGAGCAGTACTTC	CASSSGQGAGEQYF
-	TRBV6-5	TRBD1	TRBJ1-4	TGTGCCAGCAGGTCCCAGGGGGGATCTGTTGAAAAACTGTTTTTT	CASRSQGGSVEKLFF
-	TRBV5-6	-	TRBJ2-3	TGTGCCAGCAGCTTGTCATCCCTTTCCCCGCAGTATTTT	CASSLSSLSPQYF
once	TRBV6-4	-	TRBJ1-2	TGTGCCAGCAGTGACCTCCTCTGGGGAGGAATCAACTATGGCTACACCTTC	CASSDLLWGGINYGYTF
-	TRBV7-3	TRBD1	TRBJ2-5	TGTGCCAGCAGCTTTGGGACAGGGTCTCAAGAGACCCAGTACTTC	CASSFGTGSQETQYF
-	TRBV14	-	TRBJ1-4	TGTGCCAGCAGCCAGATGGGACTTGGTGAAAAACTGTTTTTT	CASSQMGLGEKLFF
-	TRBV5-1	TRBD2	TRBJ2-5	TGCGCCAGCAGCTGGACTCCGGGACTAGGGTTAGAGACCCAGTACTTC	CASSWTPGLGLETQYF
-	TRBV27	-	TRBJ2-7	TGTGCCAGCAGTGATCATCTCTCCTACGAGCAGTACTTC	CASSDHLSYEQYF
-	TRBV19	-	TRBJ1-5	TGTGCCAGTAGTAATTTCCAAATTAGCAATCAGCCCCAGCATTTT	CASSNFQISNQPQHF
-	TRBV4-1	-	TRBJ1-4	TGCGCCAGCAGCCAACCGACGAGGGGTATTAATGAAAAACTGTTTTTT	CASSQPTRGINEKLFF
-	TRBV2	-	TRBJ1-1	TGTGCCAGCAGTTTTCTTGTTGAAGCTTTCTTT	CASSFLVEAFF
-	TRBV6-5	-	TRBJ2-5	TGTGCCAGCAGTTACTCGTCGACGCAAGAGACCCAGTACTTC	CASSYSSTQETQYF
-	TRBV7-3	TRBD1	TRBJ1-2	TGTGCCAGCAGCTCCGGACAGGGAGTTGGCTACACCTTC	CASSSGQGVGYTF
-	TRBV6-6	TRBD2	TRBJ2-3	TGTGCCAGCATTCCTAGCGGGAGCACAGATACGCAGTATTTT	CASIPSGSTDTQYF
-	TRBV28	-	TRBJ1-1	TGTGCCAGCAGTTTCAATCTGGGGTTTTCGGCTGAAGCTTTCTTT	CASSFNLGFSAEAFF
-	TRBV9	TRBD2	TRBJ2-7	TGTGCCAGCAGCGTACTAGCGGGAGGGCCGGAGCAGTACTTC	CASSVLAGGPEQYF
once	TRBV5-6	TRBD2	TRBJ2-1	TGTGCCAGCAGCCCCGGACTAGCGGGAGTTGAGCAGTTCTTC	CASSPGLAGVEQFF
-	TRBV9	-	TRBJ1-2	TGTGCCAGCAGCGAACAGGGTAAAGAGGGCTATGGCTACACCTTC	CASSEQGKEGYGYTF
-	TRBV6-5	-	TRBJ1-5	TGTGCCAGCAGTTACCAAACCAGGGGTCAGCCCCAGCATTTT	CASSYQTRGQPQHF
-	TRBV2	-	TRBJ2-5	TGTGCCAGCAGTGAACAAGCACGGGCCATAAAATTCCAAGAGACCCAGTACTTC	CASSEQARAIKFQETQYF
once	TRBV7-9	TRBD1	TRBJ2-2	TGTGCCAGCAGCTTTGGCACAGGGGGTACCGGGGAGCTGTTTTTT	CASSFGTGGTGELFF
-	TRBV5-1	-	TRBJ2-5	TGCGCCAGCAGCCAGGGCCTAGCCCAAGAGACCCAGTACTTC	CASSQGLAQETQYF
-	TRBV28	TRBD2	TRBJ2-2	TGTGCCAGCAGGACTAGCGGGAGCCCTGCATCCCTGCGGGAGCTGTTTTTT	CASRTSGSPASLRELFF
-	TRBV6-6	-	TRBJ1-1	TGTGCCAGCATTAGTGAGAACACTGAAGCTTTCTTT	CASISENTEAFF
-	TRBV28	-	TRBJ2-7	TGTGCCAGCAGTTTCACCCGGGGATACGTAGACGAGCAGTACTTC	CASSFTRGYVDEQYF
-	TRBV5-4	TRBD2	TRBJ2-3	TGTGCCAGCAGCTTGAGGCGGGAGGCAGATACGCAGTATTTT	CASSLRREADTQYF
-	TRBV29-1	-	TRBJ1-1	TGCAGCGTTGATACCAGAAACGGATATGAAGCTTTCTTT	CSVDTRNGYEAFF
-	TRBV7-9	TRBD2	TRBJ2-1	TGTGCCAGCAGCTTGGGGACTAGCGGGGACTACAATGAGCAGTTCTTC	CASSLGTSGDYNEQFF
-	TRBV19	-	TRBJ2-3	TGTGCCAGTAGCCAGACAAGTACAGATACGCAGTATTTT	CASSQTSTDTQYF
-	TRBV19	-	TRBJ1-5	TGTGCCAGTAGGGATCAGGGGCGGCAGCCCCAGCATTTT	CASRDQGRQPQHF
-	TRBV20-1	-	TRBJ2-7	TGCAGTGCTAGTGTCAGCTACGAGCAGTACTTC	CSASVSYEQYF
-	TRBV18	-	TRBJ2-7	TGTGCCAGCTCACCGGGGCAGGACCGTCTCGAGCAGTACTTC	CASSPGQDRLEQYF